This T cell receptor beta chain was identified during a study of control samples from healthy donors and cancer patients (TCRdb year 2020). The library relied on the immunoSEQ multiplex PCR assay. The immuneACCESS repertoire file appears here via TCRdb, limited to in-frame rearrangements. These files lack a portion of the clones; in checked studies, under half of the deficit traces to unresolved V genes, and the cause of the others is not known. This sample is represented by roughly 400,000 clones; roughly 90% of them were singletons. Approximately 6.3% of the sample is in the top ten clones. Comments on this clone: This clone's antigen is unknown. No base quality values were provided; no much bigger clone lies one nucleotide off.

Sequencing was done on a sample of PBMCs. The TCR originated in a man in his forties or fifties with head and neck cancer.

The CDR3 sequence is CASSWGLDSPLHF. The DNA sequence is as follows: TGTGCCAGTAGTTGGGGTCTGGACTCACCCCTCCACTTT. The chain is made from TRBV19 and TRBJ1-6; the D gene identity is not certain. The germline ends are 12 bases apart after V is trimmed by 5 bases and J by 10 bases. From the cysteine through the phenylalanine, the CDR3 covers 13 amino acids. Only the CDR3 region is kept as DNA, spanning 39 bases read in frame from base 1. The germline V gene (reference sequence) provides CDR1 LNHDA and CDR2 SQIVND. The CDR3 plus the reference TRBV19 and TRBJ1-6 genes for the other parts give the full variable domain: DGGITQSPKYLFRKEGQNVTLSCEQNLNHDAMYWYRQDPGQGLRLIYYSQIVNDFQKGDIAEGYSVSREKKESFPLTVTSAQKNPTAFYLCASSWGLDSPLHFGNGTRLTVT.